What follows describes a single T cell receptor beta chain. This sample was taken from a study of cytomegalovirus exposure and HLA in healthy donors. Study-level information: Drawn from HLA-typed donors, 65 million to 100 million unique TCRs were held in an early data release.

The PCR ran on 60 Vbeta and 13 Jbeta primers. TCRdb's copy holds only in-frame clones and misses some; the assay was immunoSEQ multiplex PCR. The data contain about 140,000 clones, roughly 80% of them singletons. Donors consisted of healthy bone marrow donors. This CDR3 has 13 amino acids. Looked up from germline, CDR1 is MNHEY and CDR2 is SMNVEV (reference sequence). With 6 bases removed from V and 4 bases from J, the gap between germline ends came to 10 bases. The chain combines TRBV27 with TRBJ1-5; D might be TRBD1 (6 bases). The receptor was derived from a man aged 25-45 years in good health and CMV-seronegative. The specimen sequenced was PBMCs. CDR3 in amino acids: CASSHRGNQPQHF. In DNA, the CDR3 is TGTGCCAGCAGCCATAGGGGGAATCAGCCCCAGCATTTT.